The 23 T cell receptor beta chains below all came from one sample that was sequenced in a study of T cell repertoires in cytomegalovirus infection. TCRdb analysed the reads with MiXCR anew, one entry per CDR3 protein. The sample records around 490,000 distinct CDR3 sequences, 26% being singletons. The sample consisted of PBMCs. These receptors originate from a human donor in good health (CMV status not recorded). Some clones in this sample may be carry-over from other donors' samples.

The chain carries TRBV4-1 and TRBJ1-4; D is undetermined. The germline V gene has CDR1 MGHRA and CDR2 YSYEKL. CDR3 length: 13 residues. Trimming took off 4 bases at V and 11 bases at J, with 14 bases between the two ends. The CDR3 loop is CASSPRTWVKLFF. The DNA for the CDR3 is TGCGCCAGCAGCCCGAGGACGTGGGTGAAACTGTTTTTT.

This clonotype was detected once. This chain joins TRBV28 and TRBJ1-1; TRBD1 matches at 8 bases. The CDR3 runs 16 residues. With 8 bases clipped from V and 1 base from J, the junction kept 12 bases outside the gene matches. CDR1 and CDR2 (germline): MDHEN, SYDVKM. The CDR3 DNA is TGTGCCAGCGTCGCACCGCAGGGGGCTAGGAACACTGAAGCTTTCTTT. It encodes CASVAPQGARNTEAFF.

This clonotype was seen more than once but under ten times. The gene calls are TRBV7-8 and TRBJ1-1; D gene unclear. This CDR3 has 12 residues. The germline gives CDR1 SGHVS, CDR2 FQNEAQ. Trimming pared 4 bases from V and 3 bases from J, leaving 6 bases between. Here the CDR3 reads CASSSDHTEAFF. CDR3 nucleotides: TGTGCCAGCAGCTCCGACCACACTGAAGCTTTCTTT. The full variable domain, its missing parts supplied by reference TRBV7-8 and TRBJ1-1, is GAGVSQSPRYKVAKRGQDVALRCDPISGHVSLFWYQQALGQGPEFLTYFQNEAQLDKSGLPSDRFFAERPEGSVSTLKIQRTQQEDSAVYLCASSSDHTEAFFGQGTRLTVV.

This clonotype occurred many times. The chain links TRBV12-3 or TRBV12-4 to TRBJ2-3; tentatively, D is TRBD1 or TRBD2 (5 bases each). This CDR3 is 17 amino acids long. The V end lost 5 bases, the J end lost 3 bases, and 21 bases lay between the germline ends. The DNA of the CDR3 is TGTGCCAGCAGTCCACTCCCGGGTTCCGAGGGGACAGATACGCAGTATTTT. Amino acid sequence: CASSPLPGSEGTDTQYF.

On this clonotype: Germline and junction disagree at one end, which may indicate a read error. The CDR3 protein is CTTSVESGANTGELFF. CDR3 in DNA: TGTACCACCAGTGTCGAAAGTGGTGCGAACACCGGGGAGCTGTTTTTT. The chain recombines TRBV24-1 with TRBJ2-2; D is ambiguous. Germline V lookup: CDR1 KGHDR, CDR2 SFDVKD. The CDR3 is 16 residues long.

The chain uses TRBV6-2 or TRBV6-3 and TRBJ2-5; no clear D gene. This CDR3 contains 14 residues. Trimming left V 0 bases short and J 5 bases short, with 10 bases between. In germline, CDR1 is MNHEY, CDR2 SVGEGT. The CDR3 reads CASSYSDSSETQYF. The CDR3 nucleotides are TGTGCCAGCAGTTACTCTGACTCCTCCGAGACCCAGTACTTC.

The J gene is TRBJ2-7, the V gene TRBV4-1, with D uncertain. This CDR3 region has 14 residues. Germline V gene sequence: CDR1 MGHRA, CDR2 YSYEKL. V dropped 0 bases and J dropped 4 bases, with 10 bases sitting between them. The CDR3 here is CASSQDPNRYEQYF. The CDR3 bases are TGCGCCAGCAGCCAAGATCCTAACAGATACGAGCAGTACTTC.

Ten or more counts support this clonotype. This chain uses TRBV7-2 with TRBJ2-1; 9 bases are a match to TRBD1. The CDR3 is 14 residues long. V trimming: 5 bases; J trimming: 8 bases; junction bases outside the gene matches: 7. Germline V gene lookup returns CDR1 SGHTA and CDR2 FQGNSA. The DNA for the CDR3 is TGTGCCAGCAGCCGGGGACAGGGATTTGATGAGCAGTTCTTC. This sequence encodes CASSRGQGFDEQFF.

The rearrangement links TRBV4-1 to TRBJ2-1; D is undetermined. CDR1 is MGHRA, CDR2 YSYEKL, per germline. The germline V and J ends were trimmed by 1 base and 0 bases, with 16 bases remaining between them. CDR3 length equals 18 residues. CDR3 in DNA: TGCGCCAGCAGCCAAGTTTGGCCCCCAGATAGCTCCTACAATGAGCAGTTCTTC. It encodes CASSQVWPPDSSYNEQFF.

The chain joins TRBV24-1 to TRBJ1-2, with D perhaps TRBD1 (5 bases). CDR3 length equals 15 residues. CDR1 is KGHDR, CDR2 SFDVKD, per germline. V lost 5 bases, J lost 4 bases, and 16 bases lay in between. The CDR3 coding sequence is TGTGCCACCAGTGGCGGCCAGGGCACCATCTATGGCTACACCTTC. It translates to CATSGGQGTIYGYTF.

This clonotype was detected a few times. The V and J genes are TRBV7-2 and TRBJ1-6, with no clear D. Germline values: CDR1 SGHTA, CDR2 FQGNSA. Trimming cost V 0 bases and J 7 bases, with 7 bases left between them. The CDR3 consists of 14 residues. The CDR3 is CASSLAVRNSPLHF. The CDR3 region has the DNA TGTGCCAGCAGCTTAGCGGTTCGCAATTCACCCCTCCACTTT.

This CDR3 is CASSQDPGGPNSPLHF. CDR3 sequence (DNA): TGCGCCAGCAGCCAAGATCCCGGAGGGCCTAATTCACCCCTCCACTTT. The V and J genes are TRBV4-1 and TRBJ1-6; no definite D call. The CDR3 consists of 16 residues. Trimming stripped 0 bases from V and 6 bases from J, with 12 bases between. Germline V CDR1 and CDR2: MGHRA, YSYEKL.

This clonotype was counted many times. An end of the junction does not agree with germline; a read error may underlie this. V and J are TRBV7-8 and TRBJ2-4, with 16 positions matching TRBD2. CDR1 is SGHVS and CDR2 is FQNEAQ in the germline V gene. The CDR3 loop spans 15 amino acids. CDR3 region: CASSLDPGLAGGKIF. Written as DNA, the CDR3 is TGTGCCAGCAGCTTAGACCCGGGACTAGCGGGAGGGAAAATCTTC.

This chain joins TRBV27 and TRBJ2-5; D remains ambiguous. The CDR3 runs 15 residues. Trimming removed 5 bases from V and 0 bases from J, with 13 bases in between. Germline assignment: CDR1 MNHEY and CDR2 SMNVEV (reference sequence). In DNA, the CDR3 is TGTGCCAGCAGTCCCCCGACCGCGTACCAAGAGACCCAGTACTTC. This encodes CASSPPTAYQETQYF.

This clonotype was counted between two and nine times. This CDR3 is CSVEGTNEKLFF. The DNA for the CDR3 is TGCAGCGTTGAGGGGACTAATGAAAAACTGTTTTTT. The rearrangement uses TRBV29-1 and TRBJ1-4, with no clear D. CDR3 size: 12 residues. Per the germline V gene, CDR1 is SQVTM and CDR2 is ANQGSEA. With 3 bases removed from V and 2 bases from J, the gap between germline ends came to 4 bases.

J is TRBJ2-1 and V is TRBV5-6; 7 nucleotides align to TRBD2. Trimming cost V 4 bases and J 9 bases; bases outside gene matches: 16. CDR1 is SGHDT and CDR2 is YYEEEE in the germline V gene. This CDR3 region has 16 residues. The CDR3 region is CASSPLGGRAGGEQFF. CDR3 coding DNA: TGTGCCAGCAGCCCCCTTGGTGGGAGGGCCGGGGGTGAGCAGTTCTTC.

This clonotype showed up just a few times. This chain uses TRBV6-2 or TRBV6-3 with TRBJ1-1; the D is unclear. CDR1 is MNHEY, CDR2 SVGEGT, per germline. V was trimmed by 7 bases and J by 8 bases, leaving 14 bases between them. The CDR3 covers 12 residues. This CDR3 is CASTAGPPEAFF. The CDR3 nucleotides read TGTGCCAGCACAGCCGGCCCACCAGAAGCTTTCTTT.

This clonotype was seen a few times. V and J are TRBV30 and TRBJ2-3; weak D call: TRBD2 (5 bases). Trimming stripped 3 bases from V and 3 bases from J, with 10 bases between. Germline CDR1 is GTSNPN and CDR2 is SVGIG (reference sequence). The CDR3 is 13 amino acids. CDR3 protein: CAWRGADTDTQYF. The CDR3 DNA is TGTGCCTGGAGAGGAGCGGATACAGATACGCAGTATTTT.

At least ten counts were recorded for this clonotype. The rearrangement uses TRBV29-1 and TRBJ1-5; 8 bases map to TRBD1. Germline CDR1 is SQVTM and CDR2 is ANQGSEA. The V segment lost 4 bases and the J segment 4 bases; nucleotides outside the gene matches: 3. CDR3 size: 13 residues. The CDR3 spells CSVGGQGNQPQHF. The DNA for the CDR3 is TGCAGCGTTGGAGGACAGGGAAATCAGCCCCAGCATTTT.

The CDR3 nucleotides are TGTGCCACCAGTGATGGCTCGACAGGGAATCAGCCCCAGCATTTT. Amino acids: CATSDGSTGNQPQHF. The chain joins TRBV24-1 to TRBJ1-5; TRBD1 aligns across 7 bases. V lost 3 bases, J lost 4 bases, and 5 bases stayed unmatched. CDR3 length equals 15 residues. Per the germline V gene, CDR1 is KGHDR and CDR2 is SFDVKD.

This sequence joins TRBV10-3 and TRBJ2-7, with 9 nucleotides matching TRBD1. Germline V CDR1 and CDR2: ENHRY, SYGVKD. Trimming cost V 6 bases and J 3 bases; bases outside gene matches: 6. The CDR3 consists of 14 residues. Here the CDR3 reads CAISTQGQGYEQYF. CDR3 sequence (DNA): TGTGCCATCAGCACGCAGGGACAGGGCTACGAGCAGTACTTC.

The chain recombines TRBV5-1 with TRBJ2-3, with 8 bases aligning to TRBD2. The CDR3 runs to 20 residues. V was clipped by 4 bases and J by 2 bases; unmatched bases: 21. The germline V gene encodes CDR1 SGHRS and CDR2 YFSETQ. CDR3 region: CASSPMGHGLAGLSTDTQYF. Written as DNA, the CDR3 is TGCGCCAGCAGCCCAATGGGACACGGACTAGCAGGGCTCTCCACAGATACGCAGTATTTT.

This chain connects TRBV6-2 or TRBV6-3 to TRBJ2-7; possible D gene TRBD2, 6 bases. The germline V gene encodes CDR1 MNHEY and CDR2 SVGEGT. V lost 1 base and J lost 7, with 14 bases in between. The CDR3 is 14 amino acids. The CDR3 nucleotides read TGTGCCAGCAGTTACTACCGACCGGGAGAGGAGCAGTACTTC. Residues: CASSYYRPGEEQYF.